A single sample gave rise to the 9 T cell receptor beta chains below, sequenced in a study of blood T cell repertoires in COVID-19. TCRdb's copy holds only in-frame clones and misses some; the assay was immunoSEQ multiplex PCR. The data hold under 300,000 clones, with under 90% observed a single time. The sequencing input was PBMCs or T cells enriched from blood (not recorded which). The receptors originated from a woman aged 35 to 49 who had recovered from COVID-19.

The V call is TRBV5-4, the J call TRBJ1-4; D possibly corresponds to TRBD1 (5 bases). Germline V CDR1 and CDR2: SGHNT, YYREEE (reference sequence). There are 15 residues in the CDR3. Deletions cut 0 bases from V and 7 bases from J, with 13 bases between. As DNA, the CDR3 is TGTGCCAGCAGCTTGGGGGGGTCCGGGGGTGAAAAACTGTTTTTT. Translated: CASSLGGSGGEKLFF. The full variable domain, rest sourced from reference TRBV5-4 and TRBJ1-4, is ETGVTQSPTHLIKTRGQQVTLRCSSQSGHNTVSWYQQALGQGPQFIFQYYREEENGRGNFPPRFSGLQFPNYSSELNVNALELDDSALYLCASSLGGSGGEKLFFGSGTQLSVL.

This clone appeared a single time. The chain joins TRBV6-5 to TRBJ1-1; D remains ambiguous. CDR1 is MNHEY and CDR2 is SVGAGI in the germline V gene. V was cut by 7 bases and J by 9 bases, with 18 bases left in between. The CDR3 runs to 13 residues. In DNA, the CDR3 is TGTGCCAGCACCTCGGACTTTAATCAAAAAGCTTTCTTT. As protein: CASTSDFNQKAFF.

CDR3 amino acids: CASSSTGGGNTIYF. CDR3 DNA: TGTGCCAGTAGTTCAACAGGGGGAGGAAACACCATATATTTT. The V call is TRBV19, the J call TRBJ1-3; 8 nucleotides line up with TRBD1. The CDR3 loop spans 14 amino acids. V lost 5 bases to trimming and J lost 4 bases; unmatched junction nucleotides: 4. Germline CDR1 is LNHDA and CDR2 is SQIVND (reference sequence).

The sample holds a few counts of this clone. This chain joins TRBV25-1 and TRBJ2-1, with TRBD1 matching over 7 bases. J gave up 5 bases and V 5 bases, and 6 bases lay outside the gene matches. CDR3 length: 14 residues. From germline, CDR1 is MGHDK and CDR2 SYGVNS. The CDR3 reads CASSLTGWDNEQFF. CDR3 nucleotide sequence: TGTGCCAGCAGTCTGACAGGGTGGGACAATGAGCAGTTCTTC.

V gene TRBV5-5 combines with J gene TRBJ1-5; D not certain. V lost 0 bases and J lost 6, with 10 bases in between. This CDR3 is 14 amino acids long. Germline V gene lookup returns CDR1 SGHKS and CDR2 YYEKEE (reference sequence). For the CDR3, the DNA is TGTGCCAGCAGCTTGGAGACTGCTGGTCAGCCCCAGCATTTT. Its protein is CASSLETAGQPQHF. Filled out from reference TRBV5-5 and TRBJ1-5, the complete variable domain reads DAGVTQSPTHLIKTRGQQVTLRCSPISGHKSVSWYQQVLGQGPQFIFQYYEKEERGRGNFPDRFSARQFPNYSSELNVNALLLGDSALYLCASSLETAGQPQHFGDGTRLSIL.

The chain is built from TRBV18 and TRBJ1-4, with 10 bases matching TRBD1. The CDR3 is 15 amino acids. CDR1 is KGHSH, CDR2 LQKENI, per germline. V lost 2 bases, J lost 8 bases, and 5 bases stayed unmatched. The CDR3, as DNA: TGTGCCAGCTCACCAGGGACAGGGGAGAGAGAAAAACTGTTTTTT. It is translated as CASSPGTGEREKLFF.

The chain has TRBV7-2 and TRBJ2-4, with 8 positions matching TRBD2. Looked up from germline, CDR1 is SGHTA and CDR2 is FQGNSA. The CDR3 has 14 residues. The trim removed 4 bases at V and 9 bases at J, leaving 8 bases unmatched. The CDR3 sequence is CASSSGTSRAIQYF. Written as DNA, the CDR3 is TGTGCCAGCAGCTCCGGGACTAGTCGGGCCATTCAGTACTTC.

This clone occurred once. The chain couples TRBV6-5 to TRBJ2-2, with 7 positions matching TRBD1. This CDR3 has 15 amino acids. Germline values: CDR1 MNHEY, CDR2 SVGAGI. The junction had 3 bases not matched to a gene; V was cut back by 0 bases and J by 5 bases. The chain's CDR3 is CASSYSGRGTGELFF. CDR3 nucleotide sequence: TGTGCCAGCAGTTACTCTGGCAGGGGGACCGGGGAGCTGTTTTTT.

The chain recombines TRBV14 with TRBJ2-1, with 9 bases fitting TRBD2. V was clipped by 3 bases and J by 8 bases; unmatched bases: 8. The germline V gene has CDR1 SGHDN and CDR2 FVKESK. CDR3 length: 15 amino acids. The CDR3 region is CASSHSGRFIHEQFF. The DNA for the CDR3 is TGTGCCAGCAGCCATAGCGGGAGATTTATCCATGAGCAGTTCTTC. The full variable domain, its missing parts supplied by reference TRBV14 and TRBJ2-1, is EAGVTQFPSHSVIEKGQTVTLRCDPISGHDNLYWYRRVMGKEIKFLLHFVKESKQDESGMPNNRFLAERTGGTYSTLKVQPAELEDSGVYFCASSHSGRFIHEQFFGPGTRLTVL.